This is a list of T cell receptor beta chains from one sample in a study of T cell repertoires in cytomegalovirus infection. From the reads, TCRdb called clonotypes with MiXCR, one entry per CDR3 protein. This sample has 550,000 to 850,000 distinct CDR3 sequences; roughly 30% occur once, and the top ten carry roughly 18%. No antigen is known for these receptors. Sequences were derived from cultured PBMCs, sampled from culture after CMV antigen stimulation. The source of these receptors is a human donor in good health (CMV status not recorded). Some clones in this sample may be carry-over from other donors' samples. Both conserved end residues are part of each CDR3. The order of the fields is clone size, V gene, D gene, J gene, CDR3 DNA, CDR3 protein. The D gene is left open where the match is weak. Size values are once, few and many counts, or a class for expanded clones, and some rows have none.

.	TRBV11-2	TRBD1	TRBJ2-7	TGTGCCAGCAGCTCCCGGGACAGGGGCCCAAAGCAGTACTTC	CASSSRDRGPKQYF
few	TRBV6-1	.	TRBJ2-1	TGTGCCAGCAGTCCCGACTCGATATACAATGAGCAGTTCTTC	CASSPDSIYNEQFF
once	TRBV2	.	TRBJ2-1	TGTGCCAGCAGTGGGGAGAGGGCCTACAATGAGCAGTTCTTC	CASSGERAYNEQFF
few	TRBV7-2	.	TRBJ2-1	TGTGCCAGCAGCTTAGCGTTAGGGAGCAAGCAGTTCTTC	CASSLALGSKQFF
.	TRBV5-6	.	TRBJ1-2	TGTGCCAGCAGCTCCGGCTGGGGGGGCCAGAGCTATGGCTACACCTTC	CASSSGWGGQSYGYTF
.	TRBV19	TRBD2	TRBJ2-3	TGTGCCAGTGGCGGGGGACTTAGAGATACGCAGTATTTT	CASGGGLRDTQYF
few	TRBV27	.	TRBJ2-7	TGTGCCAGCCGGATGAGTTCCTCCTACGAGCAGTACTTC	CASRMSSSYEQYF
.	TRBV12-3/TRBV12-4	.	TRBJ2-1	TGTGCCAGCAGTTTATTCCGGGAGCAGTTCTTC	CASSLFREQFF
.	TRBV4-3	.	TRBJ2-2	TGCGCCAGCAGCCAAGATCTGGAGGGAGTATCCGGGGAGCTGTTTTTT	CASSQDLEGVSGELFF
few	TRBV6-2/TRBV6-3	.	TRBJ2-2	TGTGCCAGCAGGCGAGACTTAGGTCGGGAGCTGTTTTTT	CASRRDLGRELFF
.	TRBV29-1	.	TRBJ2-3	TGCAGCGGAACAGAGGTCATAGATACGCAGTATTTT	CSGTEVIDTQYF
.	TRBV25-1	.	TRBJ1-5	TGTGCCAGCAGTTACGGTTCCCGGGATAGCAATCAGCCCCAGCATTTT	CASSYGSRDSNQPQHF
.	TRBV6-6	.	TRBJ2-7	TGTGCCAGCATAGGGCAGGCTAGTGAGCAGTACTTC	CASIGQASEQYF
few	TRBV7-8	TRBD2	TRBJ2-7	TGTGCCAGCAGCTTAGGGGAGGGTCTCGAGCAGTACTTC	CASSLGEGLEQYF
once	TRBV6-1	.	TRBJ1-2	TGTGCCAGCGCGGGGATAATGGGCTACACCTTC	CASAGIMGYTF
.	TRBV11-2	.	TRBJ1-4	TGTGCCAGCAGCTTAGAAAGCGGGTCGAATGAAAAACTGTTTTTT	CASSLESGSNEKLFF
.	TRBV20-1	.	TRBJ2-1	TGCAGTGCTAGAGCCGCCGCCTATCGAGAGCAGTTCTTC	CSARAAAYREQFF
many	TRBV7-2	TRBD1	TRBJ2-5	TGTGCCAGCAGCCGACAGGGTGCAGAGACCCAGTACTTC	CASSRQGAETQYF
.	TRBV7-2	TRBD2	TRBJ2-7	TGTGCCAGCAGCTTCGGGGTAGCGGGGGAGGCCTACGAGCAGTACTTC	CASSFGVAGEAYEQYF
.	TRBV28	.	TRBJ2-1	TGTGCCAGCAGTTATCCCCTGACAGCCCGTTCCTACAATGAGCAGTTCTTC	CASSYPLTARSYNEQFF
few	TRBV29-1	TRBD2	TRBJ2-1	TGCAGCGTTGCTAGCGGGAGAAGGGCCTACAATGAGCAGTTCTTC	CSVASGRRAYNEQFF
few	TRBV4-3	.	TRBJ2-3	TGCGCCAGCAGCCAAGCTACCCTGGATACGCAGTATTTT	CASSQATLDTQYF
few	TRBV2	.	TRBJ2-3	TGTGCCAGCATACCAGCGGAAAGCACAGATACGCAGTATTTT	CASIPAESTDTQYF
.	TRBV19	.	TRBJ2-5	TGTGCCAGTAGTGCCCGGGACCCTATTACCCAGTACTTC	CASSARDPITQYF
many	TRBV6-1	.	TRBJ1-5	TGTGCCAGCAGCTACACAGGAGGGAGACAGCCCCAGCATTTT	CASSYTGGRQPQHF
.	TRBV7-2	.	TRBJ2-7	TGTGCCAGCAGCTTCCGAGACCCCTACGAGCAGTACTTC	CASSFRDPYEQYF
.	TRBV5-1	.	TRBJ1-1	TGCGCCAGCAGCTTTACGACAGGTCAGGGGAACACTGAAGCTTTCTTT	CASSFTTGQGNTEAFF
.	TRBV7-9	.	TRBJ1-5	TGTGCCAGCAGCTTAGAAGGGAAGCCCCAGCATTTT	CASSLEGKPQHF
few	TRBV29-1	.	TRBJ2-3	TGCAGCGTTGAAGATCGGGTTAGCGTCATCCCCGCCGATACGCAGTATTTT	CSVEDRVSVIPADTQYF
.	TRBV5-1	.	TRBJ2-1	TGCGCCAGCAGCTTGTTACGGACGAATGAAGACAATGAGCAGTTCTTC	CASSLLRTNEDNEQFF
.	TRBV5-1	.	TRBJ2-3	TGCGCCAGCAGCTTGGGGGGCCGGGGCGGTTCCTTCACAGATACGCAGTATTTT	CASSLGGRGGSFTDTQYF
.	TRBV19	.	TRBJ1-2	TGTGCCAGTAGTATTTGGGGCGGGGGAACCGGCTACACCTTC	CASSIWGGGTGYTF
.	TRBV3-1	.	TRBJ1-6	TGTGCCAGCAGCCAAGGTCCTTCACCCCTCCACTTT	CASSQGPSPLHF
few	TRBV10-3	TRBD1	TRBJ2-5	TGTGCCATCAGCGGGACAGGGGGGGAGACCCAGTACTTC	CAISGTGGETQYF
.	TRBV18	.	TRBJ2-1	TGTGCCAGCTCACATGGGGACTACAATGAGCAGTTCTTC	CASSHGDYNEQFF
.	TRBV6-6	.	TRBJ1-1	TGTGCCAGCAGACACCCTGCTACGACTGAAGCTTTCTTT	CASRHPATTEAFF
.	TRBV6-2/TRBV6-3	.	TRBJ2-7	TGTGCCAGCAGGAAGACTGTCACCTACGAGCAGTACTTC	CASRKTVTYEQYF
.	TRBV7-2	TRBD2	TRBJ2-5	TGTGCCAGCAGCAACCGACTAGCGGGAGAAGGGACCCAGTACTTC	CASSNRLAGEGTQYF
.	TRBV7-8	.	TRBJ1-1	TGTGCCAGCAGCTCGGGGGGCCTGGGGGAGAACACTGAAGCTTTCTTT	CASSSGGLGENTEAFF
.	TRBV20-1	.	TRBJ1-6	TGCAGTGCTAGGAACAGGGAGATAGGGCTGGGCAATAATTCACCCCTCCACTTT	CSARNREIGLGNNSPLHF
.	TRBV12-3/TRBV12-4	.	TRBJ2-5	TGTGCCAGCAGTCCCTCGGTGGGGGCCCGGGAGACCCAGTACTTC	CASSPSVGARETQYF
once	TRBV2	TRBD1	TRBJ2-1	TGTGCCAGCAGCCCTGGGACAGGGCTGGACAATGAGCAGTTCTTC	CASSPGTGLDNEQFF
.	TRBV5-1	.	TRBJ2-5	TGCGCCAGCAGCTTGGATCCCGGTAAAGAGACCCAGTACTTC	CASSLDPGKETQYF
.	TRBV7-2	.	TRBJ2-7	TGTGCCAGCACCTCCTTAGGAGCACCCTACGAGCAGTACTTC	CASTSLGAPYEQYF
few	TRBV6-1	.	TRBJ2-5	TGTGCCAGCAGTGAAGCAAAAGCTAGACAGACCCAGTACTTC	CASSEAKARQTQYF
many	TRBV11-2	.	TRBJ2-5	TGTGCCAGCAGCCCAGGGACTGTGGCGGAGACCCAGTACTTC	CASSPGTVAETQYF
.	TRBV19	.	TRBJ1-1	TGTGCCAGTAGTCCAGGTTGGGGGGCCCTTAACACTGAAGCTTTCTTT	CASSPGWGALNTEAFF
.	TRBV7-2	.	TRBJ1-3	TGTGCCAGCAGCTCGCCTCCCGCCGGAAACACCATATATTTT	CASSSPPAGNTIYF
.	TRBV5-1	.	TRBJ1-2	TGCGCCAGCAGCTTGAGTACGCAAACCGGCCCCTATGGCTACACCTTC	CASSLSTQTGPYGYTF
few	TRBV28	TRBD2	TRBJ2-1	TGTGCCAGCCTTTCCCTTAGCGGGGGGACCTCCTACAATGAGCAGTTCTTC	CASLSLSGGTSYNEQFF
.	TRBV6-8	.	TRBJ1-2	TGTGCCAGCAGTTACTCGGGCCTCCGGCAGGGCTACACCTTC	CASSYSGLRQGYTF
.	TRBV5-1	.	TRBJ2-3	TGCGCCAGCAGCTTCAGCGCCAAACAGGGTCGGTTGGATACGCAGTATTTT	CASSFSAKQGRLDTQYF
.	TRBV19	TRBD1	TRBJ1-5	TGTGCCAGTAGTACCGGACAGGGTTTATGGCCCCAGCATTTT	CASSTGQGLWPQHF